Each of the 15 T cell receptor beta chains below was sequenced from the same sample in a study of cytomegalovirus exposure and HLA in healthy donors. The PCR used 60 Vbeta and 13 Jbeta primers. Sequencing used immunoSEQ multiplex PCR; TCRdb keeps in-frame clones, though not all of them. The sample has under 200,000 clones; roughly 83% are singletons. Material for sequencing was PBMCs. The receptors originated from a woman aged 50 to 60 in good health and CMV-seronegative.

V and J are TRBV6-1 and TRBJ2-7; 11 bases align to TRBD1. V lost 7 bases, J lost 1 base, and 3 bases stayed unmatched. This CDR3 has 14 amino acids. CDR1 MNHNS and CDR2 SASEGT come from the germline V gene. The CDR3 spells CASTGTGGSYEQYF. The CDR3 DNA reads as TGTGCCAGCACCGGGACAGGGGGATCCTACGAGCAGTACTTC.

This clone was picked up one time. The rearrangement links TRBV5-5 to TRBJ1-1; 8 bases fit TRBD1. The trim removed 2 bases at V and 4 bases at J, leaving 10 bases unmatched. Germline V gives CDR1 SGHKS, CDR2 YYEKEE (reference sequence). The CDR3 loop spans 16 amino acids. CDR3 region: CASSFYSVTGVTEAFF. CDR3 DNA: TGTGCCAGCAGCTTCTACTCTGTGACAGGGGTCACTGAAGCTTTCTTT.

The CDR3 DNA follows: TGTGCCAGCAGTACCTCCGGACAGGGGGGGGGTGGCTACACCTTC. It translates to CASSTSGQGGGGYTF. The chain carries TRBV28 and TRBJ1-2; 10 positions agree with TRBD1. V lost 5 bases, J lost 7 bases, and 10 bases stayed unmatched. Germline loops: CDR1 MDHEN, CDR2 SYDVKM. The CDR3 has 15 residues.

The genes are TRBV11-2 and TRBJ2-7; 10 nucleotides align to TRBD2. The CDR3 length is 16 residues. The germline V gene encodes CDR1 SGHAT and CDR2 FQNNGV. The V segment lost 2 bases and the J segment 4 bases; nucleotides outside the gene matches: 8. The CDR3 protein is CASSLSELAGMYEQYF. The CDR3 DNA reads TGTGCCAGCAGCTTAAGTGAACTAGCGGGAATGTACGAGCAGTACTTC.

The V gene is TRBV29-1, the J gene TRBJ1-2; TRBD1 is a possible D gene (5 bases). Germline assignment: CDR1 SQVTM and CDR2 ANQGSEA. The length of the CDR3 is 13 residues. V was trimmed by 7 bases and J by 7 bases, leaving 19 bases between them. The CDR3 loop reads CSAEGTQTRGYTF. As DNA, the CDR3 is TGCAGCGCAGAGGGGACTCAGACGCGTGGCTACACCTTC.

This chain uses TRBV27 with TRBJ1-1; D gene unclear. The V gene's germline CDR1 is MNHEY and CDR2 SMNVEV (reference sequence). This CDR3 region has 13 residues. Trimming left V 6 bases short and J 1 base short, with 9 bases between. The CDR3 loop is CASRREWNTEAFF. Here the CDR3 DNA reads TGTGCCAGCAGGAGAGAGTGGAACACTGAAGCTTTCTTT.

The chain employs TRBV5-1 and TRBJ1-5; TRBD1 matches 7 bases. CDR3 size: 15 residues. The V segment lost 4 bases and the J segment 3 bases; nucleotides outside the gene matches: 7. In germline, CDR1 is SGHRS, CDR2 YFSETQ. In DNA form, the CDR3 reads TGCGCCAGCAGCCGACTGGGACAGATCAATCAGCCCCAGCATTTT. This codes for CASSRLGQINQPQHF.

This clone was counted a single time. The CDR3 is CSVADGIAANEKLFF. The DNA for the CDR3 is TGCAGCGTCGCGGACGGGATTGCAGCTAATGAAAAACTGTTTTTT. The chain carries TRBV29-1 and TRBJ1-4; D remains ambiguous. Trimming removed 6 bases from V and 3 bases from J, with 17 bases in between. This CDR3 has 15 residues. Germline assignment: CDR1 SQVTM and CDR2 ANQGSEA.

The chain couples TRBV19 to TRBJ2-6; a weak D match, TRBD1 (6 bases). Germline-derived CDR1 and CDR2 are LNHDA and SQIVND (reference sequence). V gave up 4 bases and J gave up 0 bases, with 7 bases separating them. CDR3 length: 15 residues. CDR3 sequence: CASSKDSSGANVLTF. CDR3 sequence (DNA): TGTGCCAGTAGTAAGGACAGCTCTGGGGCCAACGTCCTGACTTTC.

In its sample, this clone was seen a few times. V is TRBV7-9 and J is TRBJ2-5; 12 nucleotides match TRBD2. CDR3 size: 17 residues. Germline V CDR1 and CDR2: SEHNR, FQNEAQ (reference sequence). V gave up 5 bases and J gave up 1 base; unmatched junction bases: 8. CDR3 protein: CASSPRTSGKTQETQYF. The CDR3 DNA sequence: TGTGCCAGCAGCCCTCGGACTAGCGGGAAGACCCAAGAGACCCAGTACTTC.

This chain connects TRBV11-2 to TRBJ1-1; perhaps TRBD1 as D (5 bases). CDR1 and CDR2 (germline): SGHAT, FQNNGV. The CDR3 length is 15 residues. Trimming removed 5 bases from V and 7 bases from J, with 20 bases in between. The CDR3 DNA is TGTGCCAGCAGCAAAGGGGCCTCCCCCTGGGGTGAAGCTTTCTTT. This encodes CASSKGASPWGEAFF.

The chain has TRBV7-9 and TRBJ1-5; TRBD1 might be the D (5 bases). The germline V and J ends were trimmed by 6 bases and 1 base, with 10 bases remaining between them. Germline V gene data show CDR1 as SEHNR and CDR2 as FQNEAQ (reference sequence). The CDR3 spans 14 residues. CDR3 loop: CASSPQGSNQPQHF. CDR3 nucleotide sequence: TGTGCCAGCAGTCCCCAGGGCAGCAATCAGCCCCAGCATTTT.

The chain couples TRBV5-8 to TRBJ1-5, with D uncertain. V was cut by 0 bases and J by 0 bases, with 7 bases left in between. CDR3 length equals 15 residues. The germline V gene encodes CDR1 SGHTS and CDR2 YDEGEE. CDR3 sequence reads: CASSLGPYSNQPQHF. The CDR3 DNA reads TGTGCCAGCAGCTTGGGGCCGTATAGCAATCAGCCCCAGCATTTT.

This chain joins TRBV4-1 and TRBJ1-1; D call uncertain. Deletions cut 4 bases from V and 0 bases from J, with 15 bases between. Looked up from germline, CDR1 is MGHRA and CDR2 is YSYEKL. There are 16 residues in the CDR3. CDR3 loop: CASSPISGGLNTEAFF. The CDR3 coding sequence is TGCGCCAGCAGCCCTATTAGCGGCGGGTTGAACACTGAAGCTTTCTTT.

This rearrangement joins TRBV7-2 to TRBJ2-5; D uncertain. The end of the DNA is better explained by TRBJ2-7, so the J call may be wrong. This CDR3 comprises 15 residues. Germline CDR1 reads SGHTA; CDR2 reads FQGNSA. CDR3 loop: CASSRTPLRGDEQYF. The DNA of the CDR3 is TGTGCCAGCAGCCGCACCCCACTGAGAGGCGACGAGCAGTACTTC.